The next 18 T cell receptor beta chains were all read from a single sample in a study of T cell responses to AZD1222 COVID-19 vaccine. The protocol was immunoSEQ multiplex PCR, while the TCRdb copy is restricted to in-frame clones and leaves out a portion. Of some 150,000 clones in the sample, roughly 91% were seen once. The sample in question was peripheral blood, obtained on day 0 of AZD1222 vaccination. These receptors all come from an adult in good health.

This clone has more than one count but fewer than ten. This chain uses TRBV10-3 with TRBJ2-1; TRBD2 matches 7 bases. The CDR3 has 16 residues. V gave up 4 bases and J gave up 1 base; unmatched junction bases: 7. Germline V gene lookup returns CDR1 ENHRY and CDR2 SYGVKD. The CDR3 loop reads CAISGVAGDSYNEQFF. The DNA of the CDR3 is TGTGCCATCAGTGGGGTAGCGGGTGATTCCTACAATGAGCAGTTCTTC.

This clone came up once. V gene TRBV30 combines with J gene TRBJ1-5, with D hard to call. The CDR3 totals 13 residues. Trimming removed 1 base from V and 2 bases from J, with 6 bases in between. From germline, CDR1 is GTSNPN and CDR2 SVGIG (reference sequence). DNA of the CDR3: TGTGCCTGGAGTGGCCGAGGCAATCAGCCCCAGCATTTT. Encoded protein: CAWSGRGNQPQHF.

This chain uses TRBV2 with TRBJ2-7; D is unclear. CDR3 length: 13 residues. V was clipped by 3 bases and J by 3 bases, with 9 bases between them. The germline V gene encodes CDR1 SNHLY and CDR2 FYNNEI. CDR3 sequence reads: CASSDVGVYEQYF. CDR3 bases: TGTGCCAGCAGTGATGTTGGGGTCTACGAGCAGTACTTC.

The V and J genes are TRBV10-2 and TRBJ1-6; D gene unclear. The CDR3 is 13 residues long. Trimming took off 6 bases at V and 8 bases at J, with 11 bases between the two ends. Germline CDR1 reads WSHSY; CDR2 reads SAAADI. The CDR3, as DNA: TGCGCCAGCAGCTCGGACTCCGATTCACCCCTCCACTTT. Translated, it gives CASSSDSDSPLHF.

The chain couples TRBV7-3 to TRBJ2-3; 8 bases are shared with TRBD2. The germline gives CDR1 SGHTA, CDR2 FQGTGA. The CDR3 length is 19 residues. Germline trimming cut 0 bases from V and 2 bases from J; bases unmatched to any gene: 13. In DNA form, the CDR3 reads TGTGCCAGCAGCTTAACGGCGGTAGCGGGGCAGAAATTCACAGATACGCAGTATTTT. It translates to CASSLTAVAGQKFTDTQYF.

The chain uses TRBV6-1 and TRBJ2-7; no clear D. Trimming took 1 base from V and 0 from J, leaving 4 bases between them. This CDR3 has 13 residues. Germline assignment: CDR1 MNHNS and CDR2 SASEGT. CDR3 nucleotides: TGTGCCAGCAGTGAAGAGGGCTCCTACGAGCAGTACTTC. Encoded protein: CASSEEGSYEQYF.

The chain uses TRBV9 and TRBJ1-1, with D maybe TRBD1 (5 bases). Trimming shortened V by 0 bases and J by 0 bases, and 9 bases separated the two germline ends. The CDR3 covers 15 residues. CDR1 is SGDLS and CDR2 is YYNGEE in the germline V gene. CDR3 nucleotide sequence: TGTGCCAGCAGCGTAGGACAGAACATGAACACTGAAGCTTTCTTT. This codes for CASSVGQNMNTEAFF.

The chain combines TRBV6-1 with TRBJ2-1, with 8 positions matching TRBD1. This CDR3 spans 15 amino acids. J lost 6 bases, V lost 3 bases, and 7 bases had no gene match. CDR1 MNHNS and CDR2 SASEGT come from the germline V gene. CDR3 DNA: TGTGCCAGCAGTGAGATATTGGACAGGGTCAATGAGCAGTTCTTC. Its protein product is CASSEILDRVNEQFF.

The DNA of the CDR3 is TGTGCCAGCAGAGTTAGCGGGGGGCCGTACGAGCAGTACTTC. This codes for CASRVSGGPYEQYF. This chain uses TRBV27 with TRBJ2-7; 10 bases are shared with TRBD2. The V segment lost 6 bases and the J segment 4 bases; nucleotides outside the gene matches: 6. The germline V gene has CDR1 MNHEY and CDR2 SMNVEV (reference sequence). This CDR3 contains 14 residues.

CDR3 amino acids: CASSLQGDQPQHF. The CDR3 nucleotides are TGTGCCAGCAGCTTACAGGGTGATCAGCCCCAGCATTTT. V is TRBV5-4 and J is TRBJ1-5; D perhaps matches TRBD1 (6 bases). CDR3 length: 13 residues. Trimming removed 2 bases from V and 5 bases from J, with 8 bases in between. Germline V CDR1 and CDR2: SGHNT, YYREEE (reference sequence).

The CDR3 DNA is TGTGCCAGCAGTTTAAAGGGGCAGGGCACCGGGGAGCTGTTTTTT. Encoded protein: CASSLKGQGTGELFF. The chain recombines TRBV27 with TRBJ2-2; a possible D gene is TRBD1 (5 bases). V lost 2 bases, J lost 4 bases, and 11 bases lay in between. The germline CDR1 and CDR2 sequences are MNHEY and SMNVEV (reference sequence). This CDR3 spans 15 amino acids.

CDR3 region: CATREGLSYGYTF. CDR3 DNA sequence: TGTGCCACCCGCGAGGGTTTATCCTATGGCTACACCTTC. V is TRBV18 and J is TRBJ1-2; no clear D. CDR1 and CDR2 (germline): KGHSH, LQKENI. The V gene lost 10 bases and the J gene lost 4 bases, with 16 bases spanning the gap. The length of the CDR3 is 13 residues.

The chain joins TRBV3-1 (or the pseudogene TRBV3-2) to TRBJ1-5, with D possibly matching TRBD1 (5 bases). This CDR3 comprises 14 residues. Deletions cut 4 bases from V and 4 bases from J, with 11 bases between. Germline CDR1 reads LGHDT; CDR2 reads YNNKEL (reference sequence). DNA of the CDR3: TGTGCCAGCAGCCCGGGACTGCTAAATCAGCCCCAGCATTTT. Its protein product is CASSPGLLNQPQHF.

The CDR3 is CASSSLDSRNTEAFF. In nucleotides, the CDR3 is TGTGCCAGCAGTTCCTTGGACTCGAGGAACACTGAAGCTTTCTTT. The chain couples TRBV6-5 to TRBJ1-1, with D unclear. CDR1 is MNHEY and CDR2 is SVGAGI in the germline V gene. V lost 4 bases and J lost 1, with 13 bases in between. The CDR3 is 15 amino acids.

V is TRBV11-2 and J is TRBJ2-2, with TRBD2 matching over 8 bases. The CDR3 runs 17 residues. V shed 2 bases, J shed 1 base, and the junction held 6 bases outside the gene matches. The germline V gene has CDR1 SGHAT and CDR2 FQNNGV. CDR3 nucleotides: TGTGCCAGCAGCTTAAGAATTAGCGGGAAGAACACCGGGGAGCTGTTTTTT. As protein: CASSLRISGKNTGELFF.

The CDR3 loop reads CASSLMGGAGEQYF. CDR3 DNA: TGCGCCAGCAGCTTGATGGGGGGCGCGGGGGAGCAGTACTTC. This chain connects TRBV5-1 to TRBJ2-7; D may be TRBD1 or TRBD2 (6 bases each). Germline CDR1 reads SGHRS; CDR2 reads YFSETQ. V lost 1 base to trimming and J lost 7 bases, with 15 bases between them. CDR3 length: 14 amino acids.

The chain links TRBV3-1 (or the pseudogene TRBV3-2) to TRBJ1-6; D gene ambiguous. The CDR3 loop spans 12 amino acids. V shed 3 bases and J shed 7 bases, with 4 bases lying between them. Germline V gene sequence: CDR1 LGHDT, CDR2 YNNKEL (reference sequence). The CDR3 spells CASSQVNSPLHF. DNA of the CDR3: TGTGCCAGCAGCCAGGTGAATTCACCCCTCCACTTT.

The chain links TRBV6-5 to TRBJ2-7, with D possibly matching TRBD2 (5 bases). Germline CDR1 is MNHEY and CDR2 is SVGAGI. Trimming pared 8 bases from V and 0 bases from J, leaving 11 bases between. This CDR3 is built from 13 residues. DNA of the CDR3: TGTGCCAGCGGAGGCCTTAGCTCCTACGAGCAGTACTTC. Its translation is CASGGLSSYEQYF.